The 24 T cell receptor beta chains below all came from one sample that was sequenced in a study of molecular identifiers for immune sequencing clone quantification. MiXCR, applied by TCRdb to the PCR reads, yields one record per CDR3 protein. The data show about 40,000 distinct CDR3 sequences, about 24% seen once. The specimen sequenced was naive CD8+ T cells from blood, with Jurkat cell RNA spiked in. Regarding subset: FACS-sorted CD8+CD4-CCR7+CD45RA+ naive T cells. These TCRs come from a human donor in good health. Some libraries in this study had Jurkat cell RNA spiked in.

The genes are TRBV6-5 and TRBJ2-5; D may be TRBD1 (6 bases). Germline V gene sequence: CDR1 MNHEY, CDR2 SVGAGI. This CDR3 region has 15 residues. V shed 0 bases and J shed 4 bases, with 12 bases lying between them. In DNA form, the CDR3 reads TGTGCCAGCAGTTACTCAGCCCTAGGGGGAGAGACCCAGTACTTC. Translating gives CASSYSALGGETQYF.

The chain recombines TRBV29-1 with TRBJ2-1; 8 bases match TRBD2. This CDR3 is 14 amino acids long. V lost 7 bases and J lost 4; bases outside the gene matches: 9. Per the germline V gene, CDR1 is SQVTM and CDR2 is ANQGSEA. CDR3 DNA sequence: TGCAGCGCCCTAGCGGGCTCCTATTACAATGAGCAGTTCTTC. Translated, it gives CSALAGSYYNEQFF.

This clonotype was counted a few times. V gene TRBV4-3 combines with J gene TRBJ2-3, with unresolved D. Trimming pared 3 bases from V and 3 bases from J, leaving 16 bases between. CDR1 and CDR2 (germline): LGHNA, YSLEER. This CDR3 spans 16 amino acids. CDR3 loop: CASSQAPAVGTDTQYF. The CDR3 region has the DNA TGCGCCAGCAGCCAGGCTCCCGCTGTCGGGACAGATACGCAGTATTTT.

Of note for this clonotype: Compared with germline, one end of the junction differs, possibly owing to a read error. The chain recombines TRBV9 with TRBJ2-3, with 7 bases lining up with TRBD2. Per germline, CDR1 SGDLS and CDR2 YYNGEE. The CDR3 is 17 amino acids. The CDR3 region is CASSVSSGPSGTDTPYF. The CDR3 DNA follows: TGTGCCAGCAGCGTAAGCTCCGGGCCTAGCGGCACAGATACGCCGTATTTT.

The CDR3 here is CSTGARTEAFF. Written as DNA, the CDR3 is TGCAGTACAGGGGCGCGCACTGAAGCTTTCTTT. The rearrangement links TRBV20-1 to TRBJ1-1; 7 bases are a match to TRBD1. This CDR3 is 11 amino acids long. With V trimmed by 8 bases and J by 4 bases, 4 bases remained unmatched. Germline V gives CDR1 DFQATT, CDR2 SNEGSKA (reference sequence).

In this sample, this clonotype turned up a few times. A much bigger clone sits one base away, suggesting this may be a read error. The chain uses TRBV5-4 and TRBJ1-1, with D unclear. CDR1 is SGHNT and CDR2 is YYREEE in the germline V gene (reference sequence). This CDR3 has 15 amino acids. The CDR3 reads CASSLANYPNTEVFF. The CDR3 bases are TGTGCCAGCAGCTTGGCTAATTACCCGAACACTGAAGTTTTCTTT. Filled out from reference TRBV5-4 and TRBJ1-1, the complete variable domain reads ETGVTQSPTHLIKTRGQQVTLRCSSQSGHNTVSWYQQALGQGPQFIFQYYREEENGRGNFPPRFSGLQFPNYSSELNVNALELDDSALYLCASSLANYPNTEVFFGQGTRLTVV.

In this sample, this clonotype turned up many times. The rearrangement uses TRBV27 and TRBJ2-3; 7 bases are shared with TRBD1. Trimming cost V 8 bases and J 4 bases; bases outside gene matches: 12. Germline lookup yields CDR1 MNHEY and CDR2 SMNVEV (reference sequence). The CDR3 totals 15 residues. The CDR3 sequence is CASRASTGSPDTQYF. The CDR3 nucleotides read TGTGCCAGCCGAGCTTCGACAGGGTCGCCAGATACGCAGTATTTT.

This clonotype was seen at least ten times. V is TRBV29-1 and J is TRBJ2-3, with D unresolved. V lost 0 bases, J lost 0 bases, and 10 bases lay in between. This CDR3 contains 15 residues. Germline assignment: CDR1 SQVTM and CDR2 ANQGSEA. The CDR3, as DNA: TGCAGCGTTGAAGATCTACTAACCAGCACAGATACGCAGTATTTT. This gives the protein CSVEDLLTSTDTQYF.

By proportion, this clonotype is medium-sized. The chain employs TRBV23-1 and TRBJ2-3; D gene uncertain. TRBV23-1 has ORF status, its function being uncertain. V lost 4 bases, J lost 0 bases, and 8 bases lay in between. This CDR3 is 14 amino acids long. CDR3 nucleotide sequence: TGCGCCAGCAGTCTAAACCTTAGCACAGATACGCAGTATTTT. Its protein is CASSLNLSTDTQYF.

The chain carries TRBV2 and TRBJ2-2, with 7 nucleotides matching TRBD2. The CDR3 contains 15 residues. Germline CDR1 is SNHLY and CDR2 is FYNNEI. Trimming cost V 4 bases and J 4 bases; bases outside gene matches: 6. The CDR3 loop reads CASSVYRTSTGELFF. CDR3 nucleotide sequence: TGTGCCAGCAGTGTGTATAGGACTAGCACCGGGGAGCTGTTTTTT.

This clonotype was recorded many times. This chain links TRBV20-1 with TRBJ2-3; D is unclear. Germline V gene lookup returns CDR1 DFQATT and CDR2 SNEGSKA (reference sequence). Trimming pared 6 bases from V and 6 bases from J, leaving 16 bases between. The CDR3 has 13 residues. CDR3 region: CSATSPPGDTQYF. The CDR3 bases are TGCAGTGCCACTTCCCCCCCCGGGGATACGCAGTATTTT.

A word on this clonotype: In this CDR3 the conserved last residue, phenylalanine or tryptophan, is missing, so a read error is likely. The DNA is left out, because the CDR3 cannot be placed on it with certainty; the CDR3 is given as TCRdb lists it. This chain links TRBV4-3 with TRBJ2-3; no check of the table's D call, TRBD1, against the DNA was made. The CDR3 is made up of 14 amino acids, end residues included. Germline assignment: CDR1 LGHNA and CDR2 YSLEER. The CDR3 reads CASSQDRGTDTQYL.

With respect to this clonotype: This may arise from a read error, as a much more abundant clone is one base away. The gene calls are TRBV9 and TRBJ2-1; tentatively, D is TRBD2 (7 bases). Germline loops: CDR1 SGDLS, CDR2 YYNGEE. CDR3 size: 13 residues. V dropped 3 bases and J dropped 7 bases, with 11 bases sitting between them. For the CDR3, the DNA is TGTGCCAGCAGCGAGGGGGGGGGAAATGAGCAGTTCTTC. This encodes CASSEGGGNEQFF.

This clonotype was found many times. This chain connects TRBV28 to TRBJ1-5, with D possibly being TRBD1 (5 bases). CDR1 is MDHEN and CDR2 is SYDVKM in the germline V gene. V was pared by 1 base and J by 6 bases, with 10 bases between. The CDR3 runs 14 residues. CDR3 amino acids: CASSLFSGLQPQHF. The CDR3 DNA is TGTGCCAGCAGTTTATTTTCGGGGCTTCAGCCCCAGCATTTT.

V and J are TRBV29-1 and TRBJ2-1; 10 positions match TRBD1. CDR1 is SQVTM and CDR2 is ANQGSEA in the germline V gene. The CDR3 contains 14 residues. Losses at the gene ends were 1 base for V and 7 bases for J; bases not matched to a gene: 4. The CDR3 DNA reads TGCAGCGTTGAAGGACAGGGGGCGGAAAATGAGCAGTTCTTC. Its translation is CSVEGQGAENEQFF.

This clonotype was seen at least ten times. The CDR3 DNA sequence: TGCAGTGCTAGAGATACCAGCGGGAGGGCTACAGATACGCAGTATTTT. This translates into CSARDTSGRATDTQYF. The rearrangement uses TRBV20-1 and TRBJ2-3; 10 bases match TRBD2. V was pared by 0 bases and J by 3 bases, with 6 bases of the junction left unmatched. In germline, CDR1 is DFQATT, CDR2 SNEGSKA (reference sequence). The CDR3 loop spans 16 amino acids.

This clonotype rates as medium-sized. The CDR3, as DNA: TGCGCCAGCAGCTTGAGCGGGACTAGCGGTCTCACAGATACGCAGTATTTT. Its protein is CASSLSGTSGLTDTQYF. The genes are TRBV5-1 and TRBJ2-3, with TRBD2 matching 11 bases. V trimming: 1 base; J trimming: 2 bases; junction bases outside the gene matches: 6. Germline assignment: CDR1 SGHRS and CDR2 YFSETQ. This CDR3 region has 17 residues.

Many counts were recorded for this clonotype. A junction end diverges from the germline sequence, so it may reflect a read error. The CDR3 coding sequence is TGCGCCAGCAGCCAAGTAGGGCAGCCTTGTACTTTT. This gives the protein CASSQVGQPCTF. The rearrangement links TRBV4-3 to TRBJ1-1; D unclear. Germline V gene data show CDR1 as LGHNA and CDR2 as YSLEER. This CDR3 is built from 12 residues.

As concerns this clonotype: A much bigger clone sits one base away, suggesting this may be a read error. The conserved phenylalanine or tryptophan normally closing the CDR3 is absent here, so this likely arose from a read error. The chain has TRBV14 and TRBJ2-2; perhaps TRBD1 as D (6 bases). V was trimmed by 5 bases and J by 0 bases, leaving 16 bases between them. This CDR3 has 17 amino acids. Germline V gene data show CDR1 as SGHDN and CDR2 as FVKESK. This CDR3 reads CASSARTTGANTGELFL. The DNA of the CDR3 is TGTGCCAGCAGCGCTAGAACGACAGGAGCGAACACCGGGGAGCTGTTTCTT.

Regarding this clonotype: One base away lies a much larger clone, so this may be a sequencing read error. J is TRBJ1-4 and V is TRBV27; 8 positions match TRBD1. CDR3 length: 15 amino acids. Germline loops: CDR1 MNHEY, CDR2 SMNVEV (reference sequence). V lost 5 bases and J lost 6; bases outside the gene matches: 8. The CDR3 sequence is CASSLYRGKDEKLFF. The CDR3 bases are TGTGCCAGCAGTCTGTACAGGGGGAAGGATGAAAAACTGTTTTTT. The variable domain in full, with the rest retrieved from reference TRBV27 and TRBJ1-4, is EAQVTQNPRYLITVTGKKLTVTCSQNMNHEYMSWYRQDPGLGLRQIYYSMNVEVTDKGDVPEGYKVSRKEKRNFPLILESPSPNQTSLYFCASSLYRGKDEKLFFGSGTQLSVL.

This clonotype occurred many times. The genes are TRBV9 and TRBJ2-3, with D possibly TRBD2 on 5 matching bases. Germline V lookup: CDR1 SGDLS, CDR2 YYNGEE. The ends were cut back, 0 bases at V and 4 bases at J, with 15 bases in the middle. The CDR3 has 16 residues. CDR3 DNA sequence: TGTGCCAGCAGCGTAGGCGTGGGAGCCTACGCAGATACGCAGTATTTT. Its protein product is CASSVGVGAYADTQYF.

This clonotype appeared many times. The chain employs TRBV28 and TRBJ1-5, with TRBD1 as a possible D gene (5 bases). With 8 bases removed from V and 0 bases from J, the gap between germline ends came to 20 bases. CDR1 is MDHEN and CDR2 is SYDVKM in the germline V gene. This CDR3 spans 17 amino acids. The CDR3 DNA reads TGTGCCAGCCTGCCCCGGGACGCACTTTATAGCAATCAGCCCCAGCATTTT. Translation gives CASLPRDALYSNQPQHF.

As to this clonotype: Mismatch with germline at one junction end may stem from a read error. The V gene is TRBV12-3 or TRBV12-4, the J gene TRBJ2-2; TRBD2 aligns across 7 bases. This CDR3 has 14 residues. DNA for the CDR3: TGTGCCAGCAGTCCGGGGGACTACACCGGGCAGCTGTTTTTT. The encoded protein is CASSPGDYTGQLFF.

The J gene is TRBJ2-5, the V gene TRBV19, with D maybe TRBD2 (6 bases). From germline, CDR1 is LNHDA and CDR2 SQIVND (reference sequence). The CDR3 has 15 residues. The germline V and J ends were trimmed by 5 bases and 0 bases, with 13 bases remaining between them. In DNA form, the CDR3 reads TGTGCCAGTAGTTCCGGGACTTCGTACCAAGAGACCCAGTACTTC. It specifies CASSSGTSYQETQYF.